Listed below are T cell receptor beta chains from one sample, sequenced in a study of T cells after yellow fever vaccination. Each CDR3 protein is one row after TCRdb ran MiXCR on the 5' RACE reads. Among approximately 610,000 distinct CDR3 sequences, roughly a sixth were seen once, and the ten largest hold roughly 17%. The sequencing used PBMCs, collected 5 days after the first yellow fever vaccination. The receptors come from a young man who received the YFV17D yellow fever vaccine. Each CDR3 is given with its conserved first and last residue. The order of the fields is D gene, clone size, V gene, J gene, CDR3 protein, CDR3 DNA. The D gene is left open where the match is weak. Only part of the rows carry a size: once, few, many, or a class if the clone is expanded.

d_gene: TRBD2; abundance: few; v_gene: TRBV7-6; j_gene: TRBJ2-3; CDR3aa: CASSPFTSGGADTQYF; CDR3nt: TGTGCCAGCAGCCCATTTACTAGCGGGGGGGCGGATACGCAGTATTTT
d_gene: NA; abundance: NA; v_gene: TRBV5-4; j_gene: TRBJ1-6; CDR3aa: CASSFVQGNSPLHF; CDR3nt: TGTGCCAGCAGCTTTGTTCAGGGAAATTCACCCCTCCACTTT
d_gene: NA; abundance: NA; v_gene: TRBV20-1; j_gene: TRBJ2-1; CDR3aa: CSASRGRGEQFF; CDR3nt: TGCAGTGCTTCCAGGGGAAGGGGTGAGCAGTTCTTC
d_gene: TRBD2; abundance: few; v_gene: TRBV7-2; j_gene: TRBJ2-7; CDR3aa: CASSLVAGGGYEQYF; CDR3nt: TGTGCCAGCAGCTTAGTTGCGGGGGGAGGGTACGAGCAGTACTTC
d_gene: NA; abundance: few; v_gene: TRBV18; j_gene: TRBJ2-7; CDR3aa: CASSLRTDSYEQYF; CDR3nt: TGTGCCAGCTCACTCCGGACAGATTCCTACGAGCAGTACTTC
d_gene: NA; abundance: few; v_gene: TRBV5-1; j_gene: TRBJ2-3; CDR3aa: CASSAGTKEADTQYF; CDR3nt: TGCGCCAGCAGCGCGGGTACTAAAGAGGCAGATACGCAGTATTTT
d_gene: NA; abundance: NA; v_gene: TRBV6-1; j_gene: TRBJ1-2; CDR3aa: CASSTLGTQYGYTF; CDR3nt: TGTGCCAGCAGTACCCTGGGGACCCAGTATGGCTACACCTTC
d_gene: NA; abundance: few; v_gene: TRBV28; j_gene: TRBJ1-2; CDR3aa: CASSPTAGNYGYTF; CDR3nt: TGTGCCAGCAGCCCTACAGCCGGGAACTATGGCTACACCTTC
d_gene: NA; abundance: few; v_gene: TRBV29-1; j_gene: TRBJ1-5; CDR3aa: CSVASGSNQPQHF; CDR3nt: TGCAGCGTTGCGTCGGGTAGCAATCAGCCCCAGCATTTT
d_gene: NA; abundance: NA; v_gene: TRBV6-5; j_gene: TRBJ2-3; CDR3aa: CASSYSIVGESTDTQYF; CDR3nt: TGTGCCAGCAGTTACTCGATTGTCGGGGAGAGCACAGATACGCAGTATTTT
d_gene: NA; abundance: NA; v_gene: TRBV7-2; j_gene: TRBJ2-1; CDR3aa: CASSRKVRLVGNEQFF; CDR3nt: TGTGCCAGCAGTCGGAAAGTCCGGTTAGTTGGAAATGAGCAGTTCTTC
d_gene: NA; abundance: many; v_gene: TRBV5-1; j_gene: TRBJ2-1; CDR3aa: CASSLNRGANEQFF; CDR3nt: TGCGCCAGCAGCTTGAATCGGGGGGCGAATGAGCAGTTCTTC
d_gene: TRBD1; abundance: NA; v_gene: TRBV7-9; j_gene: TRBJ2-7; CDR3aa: CASSTGVEQYF; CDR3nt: TGTGCCAGCAGCACAGGGGTTGAGCAGTACTTC
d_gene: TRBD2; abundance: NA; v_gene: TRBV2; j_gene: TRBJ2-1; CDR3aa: CASSEVLAGARNEQFF; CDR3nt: TGTGCCAGCAGTGAAGTACTAGCGGGGGCCCGAAATGAGCAGTTCTTC
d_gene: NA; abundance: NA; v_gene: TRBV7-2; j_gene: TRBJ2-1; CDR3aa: CASSSPWEGVYNEQFF; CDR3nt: TGTGCCAGCAGCTCTCCTTGGGAGGGGGTTTACAATGAGCAGTTCTTC
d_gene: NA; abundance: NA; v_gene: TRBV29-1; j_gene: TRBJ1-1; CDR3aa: CSVGGGGGVFF; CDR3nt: TGCAGCGTCGGTGGTGGGGGTGGAGTTTTCTTT
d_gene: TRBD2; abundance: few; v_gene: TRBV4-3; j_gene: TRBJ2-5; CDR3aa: CASSQEWQRGYQETQYF; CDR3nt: TGCGCCAGCAGCCAAGAGTGGCAGCGGGGGTACCAAGAGACCCAGTACTTC
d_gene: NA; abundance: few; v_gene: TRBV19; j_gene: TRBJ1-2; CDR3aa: CASKGIGYTF; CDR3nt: TGTGCCAGTAAGGGAATTGGCTACACCTTC
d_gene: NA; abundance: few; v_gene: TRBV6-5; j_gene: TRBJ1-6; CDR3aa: CASSYSGSPYNSPLHF; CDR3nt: TGTGCCAGCAGTTACTCAGGGTCCCCATATAATTCACCCCTCCACTTT
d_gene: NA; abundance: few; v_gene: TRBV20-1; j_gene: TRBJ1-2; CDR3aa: CSANHQGANYGYTF; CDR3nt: TGCAGTGCTAACCACCAAGGGGCTAACTATGGCTACACCTTC
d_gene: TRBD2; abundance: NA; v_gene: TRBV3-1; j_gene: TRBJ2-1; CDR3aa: CASSQDLGLAGSYNEQFF; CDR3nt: TGTGCCAGCAGCCAAGATCTCGGCCTAGCGGGGAGCTACAATGAGCAGTTCTTC
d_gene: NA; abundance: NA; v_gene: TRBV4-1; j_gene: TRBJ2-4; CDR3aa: CASSQLGVAKNIQYF; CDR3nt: TGCGCCAGCAGCCAACTGGGGGTAGCCAAAAACATTCAGTACTTC
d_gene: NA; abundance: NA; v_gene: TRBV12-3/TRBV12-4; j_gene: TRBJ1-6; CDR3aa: CASRPYRDNSPLHF; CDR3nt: TGTGCCAGCAGGCCTTACAGGGATAATTCACCCCTCCACTTT
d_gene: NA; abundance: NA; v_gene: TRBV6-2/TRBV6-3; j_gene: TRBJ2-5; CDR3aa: CASNRMEETQYF; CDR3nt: TGTGCCAGCAACCGAATGGAAGAGACCCAGTACTTC
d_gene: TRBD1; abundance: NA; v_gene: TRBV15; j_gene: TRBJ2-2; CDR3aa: CATSRGGQGGPSGELFF; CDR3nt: TGTGCCACCAGCAGAGGGGGACAGGGGGGACCTAGCGGGGAGCTGTTTTTT
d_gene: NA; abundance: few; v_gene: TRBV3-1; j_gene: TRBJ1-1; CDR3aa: CASSQQGLRVLNTEAFF; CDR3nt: TGTGCCAGCAGCCAACAGGGCCTTAGGGTCCTGAACACTGAAGCTTTCTTT
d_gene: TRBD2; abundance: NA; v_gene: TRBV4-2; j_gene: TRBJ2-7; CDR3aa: CASSQIREGSYEQYF; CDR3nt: TGTGCCAGCAGCCAAATCAGGGAGGGATCCTACGAGCAGTACTTC
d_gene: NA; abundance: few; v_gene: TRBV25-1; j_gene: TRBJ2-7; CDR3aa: CASSDSLYEQYF; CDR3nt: TGTGCCAGCAGCGACAGCCTCTACGAGCAGTACTTC
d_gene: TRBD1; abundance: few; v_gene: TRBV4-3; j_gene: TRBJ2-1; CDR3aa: CASSQAGQGADEQFF; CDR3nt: TGCGCCAGCAGCCAAGCTGGACAGGGGGCTGATGAGCAGTTCTTC
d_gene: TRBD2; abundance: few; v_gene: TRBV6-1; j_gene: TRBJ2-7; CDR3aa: CASTPRGGVTLYEQYF; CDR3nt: TGTGCCAGCACCCCCCGGGGGGGGGTTACCCTCTACGAGCAGTACTTC
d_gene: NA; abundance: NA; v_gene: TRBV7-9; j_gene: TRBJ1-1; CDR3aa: CASSLAAGRMSAFF; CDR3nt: TGTGCCAGCAGCTTGGCCGCAGGGAGGATGTCAGCTTTCTTT
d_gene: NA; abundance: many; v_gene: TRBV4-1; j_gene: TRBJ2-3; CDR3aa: CASSPMRTGFDTDTQYF; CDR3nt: TGCGCCAGCAGCCCTATGAGGACGGGGTTTGACACAGATACGCAGTATTTT
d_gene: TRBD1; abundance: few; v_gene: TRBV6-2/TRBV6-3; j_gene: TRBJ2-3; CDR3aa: CASSYGQGRTDTQYF; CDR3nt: TGTGCCAGCAGTTACGGACAGGGACGCACAGATACGCAGTATTTT
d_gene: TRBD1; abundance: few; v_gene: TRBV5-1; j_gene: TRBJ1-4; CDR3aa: CASSSDREYEKLFF; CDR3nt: TGCGCCAGCAGCTCGGACAGGGAGTATGAAAAACTGTTTTTT
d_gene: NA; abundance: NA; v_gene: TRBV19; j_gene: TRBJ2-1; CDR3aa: CASSIMWNEQFF; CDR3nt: TGTGCCAGTAGTATAATGTGGAATGAGCAGTTCTTC
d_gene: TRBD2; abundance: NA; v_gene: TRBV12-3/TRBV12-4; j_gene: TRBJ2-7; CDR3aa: CASSPREGLRSYEQYF; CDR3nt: TGTGCCAGCTCACCACGGGAGGGGCTTCGCTCCTACGAGCAGTACTTC
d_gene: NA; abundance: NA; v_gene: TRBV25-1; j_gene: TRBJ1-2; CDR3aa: CASSEQIYGYTF; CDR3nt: TGTGCCAGCAGTGAACAGATCTATGGCTACACCTTC
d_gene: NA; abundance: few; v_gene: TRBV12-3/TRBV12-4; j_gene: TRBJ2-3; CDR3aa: CASSSRWQLIRGTQYF; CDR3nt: TGTGCCAGCAGCTCGAGGTGGCAGCTCATAAGGGGTACGCAGTATTTT
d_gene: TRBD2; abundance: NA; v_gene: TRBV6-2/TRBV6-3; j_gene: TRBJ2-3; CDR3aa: CASSFSAGNTDTQYF; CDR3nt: TGTGCCAGCAGTTTTTCAGCGGGGAACACAGATACGCAGTATTTT
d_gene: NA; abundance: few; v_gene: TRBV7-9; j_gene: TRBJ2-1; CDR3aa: CASSLGAQMGNEQFF; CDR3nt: TGTGCCAGCAGCTTGGGGGCCCAGATGGGAAATGAGCAGTTCTTC
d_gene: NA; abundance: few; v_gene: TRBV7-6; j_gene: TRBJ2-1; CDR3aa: CASSLFPGVSYHEQFF; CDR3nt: TGTGCCAGCAGCTTGTTTCCAGGGGTATCGTACCATGAGCAGTTCTTC
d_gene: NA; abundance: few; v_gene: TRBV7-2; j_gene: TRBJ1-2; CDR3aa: CASSLADPSSGGGYTF; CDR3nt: TGTGCCAGCAGCTTAGCGGACCCCTCTTCGGGCGGTGGCTACACCTTC
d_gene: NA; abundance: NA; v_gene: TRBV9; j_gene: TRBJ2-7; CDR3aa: CASSVAMEAYEQYF; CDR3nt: TGTGCCAGCAGCGTAGCTATGGAAGCCTACGAGCAGTACTTC
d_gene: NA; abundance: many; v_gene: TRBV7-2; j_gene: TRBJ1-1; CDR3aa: CASTPSRWNTEAFF; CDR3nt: TGTGCCAGCACCCCCTCCAGATGGAACACTGAAGCTTTCTTT
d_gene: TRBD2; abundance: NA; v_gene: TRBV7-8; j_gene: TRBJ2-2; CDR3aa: CASSLARRRLAGGVTGELFF; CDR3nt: TGTGCCAGCAGCTTAGCTCGTCGAAGACTAGCGGGGGGAGTTACCGGGGAGCTGTTTTTT
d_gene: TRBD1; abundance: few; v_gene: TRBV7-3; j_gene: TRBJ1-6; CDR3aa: CASSVDRVSPLHF; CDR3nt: TGTGCCAGCAGCGTCGACAGGGTTTCACCCCTCCACTTT
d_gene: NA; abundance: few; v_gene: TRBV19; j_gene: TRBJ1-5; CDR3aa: CASRLYSNQPQHF; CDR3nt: TGTGCCAGTAGGCTGTATAGCAATCAGCCCCAGCATTTT
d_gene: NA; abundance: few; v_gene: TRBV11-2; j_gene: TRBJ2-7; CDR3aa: CASSLGRDTYEQYF; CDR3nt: TGTGCCAGCAGCTTAGGCAGGGACACCTACGAGCAGTACTTC
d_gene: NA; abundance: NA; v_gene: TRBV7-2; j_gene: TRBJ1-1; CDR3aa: CASSLGVRFRTEAFF; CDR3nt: TGTGCCAGCAGCTTAGGGGTCCGGTTTCGGACTGAAGCTTTCTTT
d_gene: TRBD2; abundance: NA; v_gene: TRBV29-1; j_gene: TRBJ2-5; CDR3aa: CSVDGLAGSQETQYF; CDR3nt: TGCAGCGTCGATGGACTAGCGGGGTCACAAGAGACCCAGTACTTC
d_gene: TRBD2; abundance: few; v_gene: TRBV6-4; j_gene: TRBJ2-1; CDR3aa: CASSDSNSGGLDEQFF; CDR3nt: TGTGCCAGCAGTGACTCGAATAGCGGGGGGTTAGATGAGCAGTTCTTC
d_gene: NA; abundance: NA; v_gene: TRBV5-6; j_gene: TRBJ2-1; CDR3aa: CASTLPALAEGYNEQFF; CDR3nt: TGTGCCAGCACCTTGCCCGCTCTAGCAGAGGGGTACAATGAGCAGTTCTTC
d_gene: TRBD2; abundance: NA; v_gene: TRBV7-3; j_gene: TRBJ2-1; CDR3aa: CASSQIPGTGGYNEQFF; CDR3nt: TGTGCCAGCAGCCAGATTCCCGGGACGGGGGGCTACAATGAGCAGTTCTTC